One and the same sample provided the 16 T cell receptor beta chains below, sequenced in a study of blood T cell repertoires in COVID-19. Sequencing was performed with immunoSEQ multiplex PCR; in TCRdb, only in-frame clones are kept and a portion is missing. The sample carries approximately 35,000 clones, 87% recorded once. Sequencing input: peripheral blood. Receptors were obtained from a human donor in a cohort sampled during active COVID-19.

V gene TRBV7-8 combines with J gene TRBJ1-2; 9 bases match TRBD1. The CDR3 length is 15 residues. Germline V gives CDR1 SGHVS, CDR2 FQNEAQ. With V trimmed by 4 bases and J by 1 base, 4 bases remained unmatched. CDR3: CASSSGQGLNYGYTF. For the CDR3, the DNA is TGTGCCAGCAGCTCCGGACAGGGGCTTAACTATGGCTACACCTTC.

The chain's CDR3 is CASSINRGSTNEKLFF. In nucleotides, the CDR3 is TGTGCCAGTAGTATCAACAGGGGTTCAACTAATGAAAAACTGTTTTTT. V usage is TRBV19 and J usage is TRBJ1-4, with 7 nucleotides matching TRBD1. Germline CDR1 reads LNHDA; CDR2 reads SQIVND (reference sequence). V trimming: 3 bases; J trimming: 0 bases; junction bases outside the gene matches: 4. The CDR3 spans 16 residues. The whole variable domain, filled in from reference TRBV19 and TRBJ1-4, reads DGGITQSPKYLFRKEGQNVTLSCEQNLNHDAMYWYRQDPGQGLRLIYYSQIVNDFQKGDIAEGYSVSREKKESFPLTVTSAQKNPTAFYLCASSINRGSTNEKLFFGSGTQLSVL.

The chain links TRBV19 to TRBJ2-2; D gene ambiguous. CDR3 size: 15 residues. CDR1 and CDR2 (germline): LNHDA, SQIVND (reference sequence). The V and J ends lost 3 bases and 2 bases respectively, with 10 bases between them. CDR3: CASSIITLNTGELFF. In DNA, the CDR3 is TGTGCCAGTAGTATCATCACTTTAAACACCGGGGAGCTGTTTTTT.

CDR3 nucleotides: TGTGCCAGCAGCTTGAGAGGGAATTTCTACGAGCAGTACTTC. This sequence encodes CASSLRGNFYEQYF. The chain combines TRBV5-6 with TRBJ2-7; a possible D gene is TRBD2 (5 bases). The ends were cut back, 1 base at V and 3 bases at J, with 11 bases in the middle. Germline CDR1 is SGHDT and CDR2 is YYEEEE. This CDR3 has 14 amino acids.

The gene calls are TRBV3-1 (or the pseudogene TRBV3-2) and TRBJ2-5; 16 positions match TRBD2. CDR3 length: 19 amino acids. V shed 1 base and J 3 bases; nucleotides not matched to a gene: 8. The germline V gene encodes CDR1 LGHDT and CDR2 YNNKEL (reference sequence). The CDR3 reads CASSQVIKGLAGGKETQYF. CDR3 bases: TGTGCCAGCAGCCAAGTCATCAAGGGACTAGCGGGGGGGAAAGAGACCCAGTACTTC.

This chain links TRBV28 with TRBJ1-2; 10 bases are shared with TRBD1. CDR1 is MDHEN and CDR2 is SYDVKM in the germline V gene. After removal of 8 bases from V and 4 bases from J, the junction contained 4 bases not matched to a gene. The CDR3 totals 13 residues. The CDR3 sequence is CASETGGFYGYTF. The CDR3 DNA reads TGTGCCAGCGAGACAGGGGGCTTCTATGGCTACACCTTC.

The DNA for the CDR3 is TGTGCCACCAGCAGAGCCTTCCAGGGTAACGGTGAAAAACTGTTTTTT. It specifies CATSRAFQGNGEKLFF. The chain carries TRBV15 and TRBJ1-4; maybe TRBD1 (5 bases). The CDR3 totals 16 residues. In germline, CDR1 is LNHNV, CDR2 YYDKDF (reference sequence). Trimming left V 1 base short and J 7 bases short, with 16 bases between.

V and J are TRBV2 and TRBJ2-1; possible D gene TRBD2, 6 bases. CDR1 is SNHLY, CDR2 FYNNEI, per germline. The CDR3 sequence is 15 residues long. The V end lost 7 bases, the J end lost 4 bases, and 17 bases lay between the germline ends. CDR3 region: CASIMGGAGYNEQFF. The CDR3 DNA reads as TGTGCCAGCATTATGGGCGGGGCTGGTTACAATGAGCAGTTCTTC.

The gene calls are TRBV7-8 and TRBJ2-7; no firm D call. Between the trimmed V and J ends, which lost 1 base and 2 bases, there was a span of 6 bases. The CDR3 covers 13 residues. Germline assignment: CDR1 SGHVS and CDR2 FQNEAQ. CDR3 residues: CASSLDTAYEQYF. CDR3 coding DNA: TGTGCCAGCAGCTTAGATACAGCCTACGAGCAGTACTTC.

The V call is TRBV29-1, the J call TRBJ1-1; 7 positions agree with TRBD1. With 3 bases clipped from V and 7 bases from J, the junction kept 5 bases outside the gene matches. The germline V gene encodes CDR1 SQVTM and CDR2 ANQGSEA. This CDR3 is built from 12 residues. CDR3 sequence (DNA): TGCAGCGTTGAGACAGGGAGGAGTGAAGCTTTCTTT. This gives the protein CSVETGRSEAFF.

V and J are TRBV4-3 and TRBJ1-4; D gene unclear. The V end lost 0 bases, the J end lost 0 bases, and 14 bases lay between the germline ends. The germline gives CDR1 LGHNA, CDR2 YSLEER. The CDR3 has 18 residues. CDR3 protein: CASSQDWRTVATNEKLFF. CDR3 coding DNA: TGCGCCAGCAGCCAAGATTGGAGGACGGTTGCAACTAATGAAAAACTGTTTTTT.

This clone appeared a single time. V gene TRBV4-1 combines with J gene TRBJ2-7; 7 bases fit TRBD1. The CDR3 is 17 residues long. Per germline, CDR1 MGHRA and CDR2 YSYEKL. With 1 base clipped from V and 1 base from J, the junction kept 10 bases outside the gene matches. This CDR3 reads CASSQGALPGQSYEQYF. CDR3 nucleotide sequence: TGCGCCAGCAGCCAAGGAGCTTTACCGGGACAGTCCTACGAGCAGTACTTC.

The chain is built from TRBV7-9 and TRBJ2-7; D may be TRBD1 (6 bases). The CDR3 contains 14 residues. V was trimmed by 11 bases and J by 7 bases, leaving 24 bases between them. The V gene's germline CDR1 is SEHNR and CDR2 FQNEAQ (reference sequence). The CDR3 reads CASRLGATPGEQYF. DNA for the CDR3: TGTGCCTCGCGGCTGGGGGCCACCCCGGGAGAGCAGTACTTC.

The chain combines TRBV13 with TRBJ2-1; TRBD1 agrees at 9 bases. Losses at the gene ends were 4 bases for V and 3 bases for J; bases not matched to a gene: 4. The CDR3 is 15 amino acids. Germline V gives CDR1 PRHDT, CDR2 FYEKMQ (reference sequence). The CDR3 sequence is CASSSYRGHYNEQFF. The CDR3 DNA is TGTGCCAGCAGCTCCTACAGGGGGCACTACAATGAGCAGTTCTTC.

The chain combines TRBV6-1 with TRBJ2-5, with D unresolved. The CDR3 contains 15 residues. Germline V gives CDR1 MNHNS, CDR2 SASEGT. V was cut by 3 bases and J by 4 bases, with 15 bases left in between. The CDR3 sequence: CASSEIANYPETQYF. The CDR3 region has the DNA TGTGCCAGCAGTGAGATAGCTAATTACCCAGAGACCCAGTACTTC.

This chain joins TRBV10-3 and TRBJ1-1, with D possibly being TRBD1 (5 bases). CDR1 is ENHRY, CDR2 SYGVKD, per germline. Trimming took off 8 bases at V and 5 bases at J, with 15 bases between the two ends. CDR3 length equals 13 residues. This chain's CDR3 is CAIYGGDGTEAFF. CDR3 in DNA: TGTGCCATCTATGGGGGGGACGGGACTGAAGCTTTCTTT.